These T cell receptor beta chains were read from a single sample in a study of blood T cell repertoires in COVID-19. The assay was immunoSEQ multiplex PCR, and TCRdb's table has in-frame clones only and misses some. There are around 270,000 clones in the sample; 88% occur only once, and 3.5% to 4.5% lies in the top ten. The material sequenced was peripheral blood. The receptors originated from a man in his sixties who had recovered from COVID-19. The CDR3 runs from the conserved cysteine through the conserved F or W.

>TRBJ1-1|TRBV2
CASSLTGKYTEAFF
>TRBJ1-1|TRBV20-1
CSASQTVNTEAFF
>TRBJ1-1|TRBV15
CATSRAPTGGTEAFF
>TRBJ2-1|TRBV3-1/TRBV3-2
CASSHLRTSGYNEQFF
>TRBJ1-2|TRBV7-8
CASSLGDRGVGYTF
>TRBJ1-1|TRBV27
CASSSGTGWITEAFF
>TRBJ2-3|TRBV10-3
CAISETSGSTDTQYF
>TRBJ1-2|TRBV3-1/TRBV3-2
CASRKQGAGSGYTF
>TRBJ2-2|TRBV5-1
CASSLDGVGNTGELFF
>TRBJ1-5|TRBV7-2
CASSIQGGNQPQHF
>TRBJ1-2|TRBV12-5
CASAPGTGGGYTF
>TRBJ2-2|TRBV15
CATSRGRGGHGKLFF
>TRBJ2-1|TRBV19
CASSPQGSSIRNEQFF
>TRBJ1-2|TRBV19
CASSGGQHNYGYTF
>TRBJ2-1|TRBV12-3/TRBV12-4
CASSLGTTNEQFF
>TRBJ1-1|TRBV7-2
CASSLVLGGNTEAFF
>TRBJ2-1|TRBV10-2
CATKGETDGYNEQFF
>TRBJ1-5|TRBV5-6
CASSLSGVGNQPQHF
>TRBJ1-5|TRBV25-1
CASSASTTGPGQPQHF
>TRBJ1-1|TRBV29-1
CSVGPGGTFF
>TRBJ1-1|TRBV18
CASSPRWGQGAENTEAFF
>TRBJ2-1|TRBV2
CASSNLAGGLNEQFF
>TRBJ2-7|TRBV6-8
CASSYGRGGFYEQYF
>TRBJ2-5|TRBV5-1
CASSLLTSGGAGETQYF
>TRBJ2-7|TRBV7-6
CASSPTGLVRREQYF
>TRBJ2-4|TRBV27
CASSLSYQQGGPSAKNIQYF
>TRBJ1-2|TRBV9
CASSVEVSGRGHVGYTF
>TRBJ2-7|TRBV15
CATSRAGLGRVEQYF
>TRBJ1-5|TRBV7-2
CASSLGGLKGQPQHF
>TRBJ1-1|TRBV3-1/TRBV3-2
CASSQDPQGPNTEAFF
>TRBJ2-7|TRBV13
CASSFQYASYEQYF
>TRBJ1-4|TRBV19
CASSLSGTGLGTNEKLFF
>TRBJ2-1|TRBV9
CASSVVEAANEQFF
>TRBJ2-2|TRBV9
CASSVLLAANTGELFF
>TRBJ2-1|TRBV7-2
CASSFGFSSGTGKDEQFF